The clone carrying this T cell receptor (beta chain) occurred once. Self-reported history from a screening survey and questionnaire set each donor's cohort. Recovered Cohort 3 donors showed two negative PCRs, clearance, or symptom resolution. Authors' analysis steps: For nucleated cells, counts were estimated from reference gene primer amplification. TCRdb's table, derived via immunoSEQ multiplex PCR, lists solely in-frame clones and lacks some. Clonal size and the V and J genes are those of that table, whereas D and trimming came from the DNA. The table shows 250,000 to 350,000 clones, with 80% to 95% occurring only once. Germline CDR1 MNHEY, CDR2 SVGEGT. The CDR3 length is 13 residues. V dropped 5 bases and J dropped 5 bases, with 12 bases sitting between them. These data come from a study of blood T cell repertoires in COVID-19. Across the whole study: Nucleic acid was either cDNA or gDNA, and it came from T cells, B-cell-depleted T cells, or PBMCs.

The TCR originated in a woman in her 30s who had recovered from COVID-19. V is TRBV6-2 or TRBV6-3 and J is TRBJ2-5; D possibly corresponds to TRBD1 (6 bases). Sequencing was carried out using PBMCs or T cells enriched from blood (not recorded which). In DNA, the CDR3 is TGTGCCAGCAGTACCGGACAGTGGGAGACCCAGTACTTC. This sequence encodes CASSTGQWETQYF.